A single sample is the source of the 27 T cell receptor beta chains below, sequenced in a study of T cell responses to AZD1222 COVID-19 vaccine. Produced via immunoSEQ multiplex PCR; TCRdb's table is partial and in-frame only. The table shows over 100,000 clones, with roughly 89% occurring only once. The sequencing here drew on peripheral blood, taken on day 0 of AZD1222 vaccination. These receptors were taken from an adult in good health.

V usage is TRBV5-1 and J usage is TRBJ1-6; TRBD1 might be the D (5 bases). This CDR3 has 15 residues. Germline V gives CDR1 SGHRS, CDR2 YFSETQ. The germline V and J ends were trimmed by 0 bases and 7 bases, with 11 bases remaining between them. Written as DNA, the CDR3 is TGCGCCAGCAGCTTGGATGGCAGGGACAATTCACCCCTCCACTTT. It translates to CASSLDGRDNSPLHF.

The CDR3 sequence is CASMGEQTNIQYF. The CDR3 DNA sequence: TGTGCCAGCATGGGGGAACAGACAAACATTCAGTACTTC. The chain is built from TRBV4-2 and TRBJ2-4; D assignment may be TRBD1 or TRBD2 (5 bases each). V lost 7 bases, J lost 6 bases, and 13 bases lay in between. CDR1 and CDR2 from the germline V gene are LGHNA and YNFKEQ. The length of the CDR3 is 13 residues.

The chain uses TRBV30 and TRBJ1-2; 9 bases fit TRBD1. The V and J ends lost 4 bases and 2 bases, in that order; junction bases with no gene match: 5. The CDR3 totals 14 residues. The germline V gene has CDR1 GTSNPN and CDR2 SVGIG (reference sequence). The CDR3 region is CAWNQGTGNYGYTF. The CDR3 DNA follows: TGTGCCTGGAATCAAGGGACAGGGAACTATGGCTACACCTTC.

V and J are TRBV10-3 and TRBJ1-1; 10 nucleotides match TRBD1. CDR3 size: 15 residues. V gave up 5 bases and J gave up 5 bases; unmatched junction bases: 8. Per the germline V gene, CDR1 is ENHRY and CDR2 is SYGVKD. The CDR3 loop reads CAISTPGQGKTEAFF. The DNA of the CDR3 is TGTGCCATCAGTACACCGGGACAGGGGAAAACTGAAGCTTTCTTT.

V usage is TRBV7-9 and J usage is TRBJ2-3, with D unresolved. Germline-derived CDR1 and CDR2 are SEHNR and FQNEAQ (reference sequence). The CDR3 consists of 11 residues. Between the trimmed V and J ends, which lost 2 bases and 5 bases, there was a span of 2 bases. This CDR3 reads CASSLIDTQYF. The CDR3 DNA follows: TGTGCCAGCAGCTTAATAGATACGCAGTATTTT.

V and J are TRBV10-3 and TRBJ2-7; D gene uncertain. Germline V gene sequence: CDR1 ENHRY, CDR2 SYGVKD. V gave up 3 bases and J gave up 3 bases, with 18 bases separating them. CDR3 length equals 16 residues. The CDR3 is CAISDLRRTAYYEQYF. The DNA of the CDR3 is TGTGCCATCAGTGACCTTCGCCGGACGGCGTACTACGAGCAGTACTTC.

The chain has TRBV5-1 and TRBJ1-2; TRBD1 is a possible D gene (5 bases). From germline, CDR1 is SGHRS and CDR2 YFSETQ. The CDR3 spans 15 residues. V lost 3 bases to trimming and J lost 2 bases, with 14 bases between them. This CDR3 is CASSSTPQENYGYTF. CDR3 nucleotide sequence: TGCGCCAGCAGCTCAACCCCACAGGAGAACTATGGCTACACCTTC.

This clone was recorded once. The chain links TRBV6-6 to TRBJ1-2; 7 nucleotides align to TRBD1. From germline, CDR1 is MNHNY and CDR2 SVGAGI (reference sequence). V dropped 5 bases and J dropped 2; count of bases not matched to a gene: 14. This CDR3 comprises 17 residues. The CDR3 bases are TGTGCCAGCAGTCTCGGGACAGCCTACTCCACCAACTATGGCTACACCTTC. Residues: CASSLGTAYSTNYGYTF.

This chain connects TRBV27 to TRBJ1-4; D is ambiguous. The V gene lost 2 bases and the J gene lost 7 bases, with 20 bases spanning the gap. Germline loops: CDR1 MNHEY, CDR2 SMNVEV (reference sequence). CDR3 length equals 17 residues. This CDR3 reads CASSLRWSVVLGEKLFF. The CDR3 nucleotides read TGTGCCAGCAGTTTACGGTGGTCGGTGGTGCTAGGTGAAAAACTGTTTTTT.

V and J are TRBV20-1 and TRBJ1-5; D gene uncertain. The CDR3 is made up of 12 amino acids. Germline CDR1 reads DFQATT; CDR2 reads SNEGSKA (reference sequence). The V and J ends lost 6 bases and 3 bases respectively, with 9 bases between them. The CDR3 DNA sequence: TGCAGTGCCAGTCGGTTCAATCAGCCCCAGCATTTT. The encoded protein is CSASRFNQPQHF.

The V and J genes are TRBV15 and TRBJ1-5; the D is unclear. The CDR3 consists of 13 residues. Deletions cut 4 bases from V and 6 bases from J, with 10 bases between. CDR1 and CDR2 (germline): LNHNV, YYDKDF (reference sequence). The CDR3 here is CATSTGRAQPQHF. The CDR3 nucleotides are TGTGCCACCAGCACCGGACGAGCTCAGCCCCAGCATTTT.

The rearrangement uses TRBV7-2 and TRBJ2-6, with D maybe TRBD1 (6 bases). Trimming stripped 3 bases from V and 2 bases from J, with 8 bases between. This CDR3 region has 15 residues. From germline, CDR1 is SGHTA and CDR2 FQGNSA. DNA of the CDR3: TGTGCCAGCAGCTTCACAGGGCCTGGGGCCAACGTCCTGACTTTC. Translating gives CASSFTGPGANVLTF.

This clone was seen only once. This CDR3 is also generated by other DNA sequences in the sample. V and J are TRBV6-1 and TRBJ1-3, with D hard to call. Trimming stripped 2 bases from V and 2 bases from J, with 1 base between. The CDR3 covers 12 residues. CDR1 and CDR2 (germline): MNHNS, SASEGT. CDR3 in amino acids: CASSETGNTIYF. CDR3 coding DNA: TGTGCCAGCAGTGAAACTGGAAACACCATATATTTT.

The V call is TRBV25-1, the J call TRBJ2-3, with 7 nucleotides matching TRBD2. Trimming cost V 3 bases and J 6 bases; bases outside gene matches: 6. The germline gives CDR1 MGHDK, CDR2 SYGVNS. The CDR3 has 14 amino acids. The CDR3 DNA is TGTGCCAGCAGTGATGTTGGGCGGGGGGATACGCAGTATTTT. Residues: CASSDVGRGDTQYF.

The genes are TRBV4-3 and TRBJ2-7, with a tentative D call TRBD1 (7 bases). This CDR3 spans 15 amino acids. Trimming left V 0 bases short and J 7 bases short, with 16 bases between. The germline gives CDR1 LGHNA, CDR2 YSLEER. DNA of the CDR3: TGCGCCAGCAGCCAAGACGACAGGGACGGAGGGGAGCAGTACTTC. This sequence encodes CASSQDDRDGGEQYF.

V and J are TRBV7-3 and TRBJ2-7, with D perhaps matching TRBD1 (6 bases). Germline V gene sequence: CDR1 SGHTA, CDR2 FQGTGA. Trimming took 4 bases from V and 3 from J, leaving 16 bases between them. CDR3 length: 15 amino acids. The CDR3 nucleotides read TGTGCCAGCAGCTCCGGGACAAGGGGGATCTACGAGCAGTACTTC. Translated: CASSSGTRGIYEQYF.

This chain joins TRBV7-9 and TRBJ2-2; the D call may be TRBD1 or TRBD2 (6 bases each). The V gene lost 5 bases and the J gene lost 4 bases, with 11 bases spanning the gap. The CDR3 is 14 amino acids. Germline CDR1 and CDR2: SEHNR and FQNEAQ (reference sequence). For the CDR3, the DNA is TGTGCCAGCAGCCAGAGGGGGGCCACCGGGGAGCTGTTTTTT. Protein sequence: CASSQRGATGELFF.

This chain uses TRBV3-1 (or the pseudogene TRBV3-2) with TRBJ1-1; 11 bases are a match to TRBD1. In germline, CDR1 is LGHDT, CDR2 YNNKEL (reference sequence). The CDR3 is 16 amino acids. V was pared by 4 bases and J by 1 base, with 5 bases of the junction left unmatched. CDR3 DNA sequence: TGTGCCAGCAGCCCCCGGGACAGGGGGGCGAACACTGAAGCTTTCTTT. Its translation: CASSPRDRGANTEAFF.

The V gene is TRBV6-2 or TRBV6-3, the J gene TRBJ2-7; D is possibly TRBD1 (5 bases). The CDR3 extends over 13 amino acids. Germline CDR1 reads MNHEY; CDR2 reads SVGEGT. The V end lost 3 bases, the J end lost 4 bases, and 10 bases lay between the germline ends. The CDR3 reads CASSYYRTYEQYF. The CDR3 bases are TGTGCCAGCAGTTATTACAGGACATACGAGCAGTACTTC.

The gene calls are TRBV6-4 and TRBJ1-4; 10 positions match TRBD1. V shed 9 bases, J shed 6 bases, and the junction held 13 bases outside the gene matches. CDR1 is MRHNA and CDR2 is SNTAGT in the germline V gene. The CDR3 is 16 amino acids. The CDR3 loop reads CARESRDRGPDEKLFF. CDR3 sequence (DNA): TGTGCCAGGGAGTCCCGGGACAGGGGCCCAGATGAAAAACTGTTTTTT.

The count of this clone is one. The rearrangement links TRBV19 to TRBJ1-1; perhaps TRBD1 as D (6 bases). With 3 bases removed from V and 4 bases from J, the gap between germline ends came to 21 bases. Germline V CDR1 and CDR2: LNHDA, SQIVND (reference sequence). This CDR3 spans 17 amino acids. The CDR3 DNA sequence: TGTGCCAGTAGTATCCCTGGACAGCCGCGGGTGACCACTGAAGCTTTCTTT. This sequence encodes CASSIPGQPRVTTEAFF.

The chain carries TRBV19 and TRBJ1-3; 8 bases match TRBD1. V trimming: 3 bases; J trimming: 4 bases; junction bases outside the gene matches: 14. In germline, CDR1 is LNHDA, CDR2 SQIVND (reference sequence). The CDR3 loop spans 18 amino acids. The CDR3 DNA reads TGTGCCAGTAGTATCACCGGGACAGGAATCGTCTTGGGAAACACCATATATTTT. It yields the protein CASSITGTGIVLGNTIYF.

The rearrangement joins TRBV29-1 to TRBJ2-5; tentatively, D is TRBD1 (6 bases). Germline CDR1 reads SQVTM; CDR2 reads ANQGSEA. The CDR3 covers 15 residues. V was cut by 3 bases and J by 1 base, with 15 bases left in between. In DNA form, the CDR3 reads TGCAGCGTTGAGAGGGCAGGGGAGAGCCAAGAGACCCAGTACTTC. This encodes CSVERAGESQETQYF.

The chain joins TRBV3-1 (or the pseudogene TRBV3-2) to TRBJ2-3, with 12 bases identical to TRBD2. V dropped 8 bases and J dropped 0; count of bases not matched to a gene: 6. The germline V gene has CDR1 LGHDT and CDR2 YNNKEL (reference sequence). CDR3 length: 16 residues. This CDR3 reads CASGVGLAGSTDTQYF. The CDR3, as DNA: TGTGCCAGCGGGGTCGGACTAGCGGGGAGCACAGATACGCAGTATTTT.

V is TRBV10-2 and J is TRBJ2-7, with a weak D call TRBD2 (5 bases). V was trimmed by 6 bases and J by 3 bases, leaving 9 bases between them. The germline V gene has CDR1 WSHSY and CDR2 SAAADI. CDR3 length equals 12 residues. The CDR3, as DNA: TGCGCCAGCAGCCCCACTAGCTACGAGCAGTACTTC. Protein: CASSPTSYEQYF.

The J gene is TRBJ1-4, the V gene TRBV7-3; a weak D match, TRBD1 (6 bases). The CDR3 is 18 amino acids. V was clipped by 2 bases and J by 7 bases, with 23 bases between them. The germline V gene encodes CDR1 SGHTA and CDR2 FQGTGA. The CDR3 loop reads CASSLVRGLWGLGEKLFF. The CDR3 DNA sequence: TGTGCCAGCAGCTTAGTTAGAGGTTTGTGGGGGCTGGGTGAAAAACTGTTTTTT.

The chain uses TRBV6-5 and TRBJ1-1; no clear D. Germline loops: CDR1 MNHEY, CDR2 SVGAGI. Trimming took off 6 bases at V and 2 bases at J, with 10 bases between the two ends. This CDR3 has 13 amino acids. The CDR3 region has the DNA TGTGCCAGCAGGACCCAGAGTAACACTGAAGCTTTCTTT. This gives the protein CASRTQSNTEAFF.